This T cell receptor beta chain was sequenced for a study of blood T cell repertoires in COVID-19. This clone was counted many times. Germline V lookup: CDR1 SEHNR, CDR2 FQNEAQ (reference sequence). V lost 8 bases and J 0 bases, leaving 28 bases between the germline ends. This CDR3 has 19 residues. Authors' analysis steps: For nucleated cells, counts were estimated from reference gene primer amplification. Libraries were prepared by immunoSEQ multiplex PCR; TCRdb keeps only in-frame clonotypes and omits some of them. Clone size and V and J calls were adopted from that table, with D and trimming inferred from the DNA. This table holds roughly 100,000 clones, around four fifths found once.

This TCR was sampled from a human donor in a cohort sampled during active COVID-19. The J gene is TRBJ1-1, the V gene TRBV7-9; D remains unclear. Sequenced material: peripheral blood. CDR3 in amino acids: CASRSMTLRGSSMNTEAFF. The DNA of the CDR3 is TGTGCCAGCCGCTCAATGACCCTGCGCGGGTCATCCATGAACACTGAAGCTTTCTTT.